This TCR beta chain was recorded in a study of read filtering for tumor transcriptome and immune sequencing. General study findings and limits: IR-seq and RNA-seq agreed better without single-read clonotypes.

Molecular barcoded adaptors covering alpha/delta and beta/gamma chains were used on roughly 400 ng RNA. Each CDR3 protein gets one entry after TCRdb re-called the reads with MiXCR. The table includes roughly 49,000 distinct CDR3 sequences, about a fifth detected once. This clonotype was counted many times. Its antigen is not known. V lost 9 bases and J lost 0, with 8 bases in between. The CDR3 is made up of 13 amino acids. Germline CDR1 is LNHDA and CDR2 is SQIVND (reference sequence). This chain joins TRBV19 and TRBJ2-2, with D perhaps matching TRBD1 (6 bases). Sample: a population of CD138-negative cells sorted from bone marrow. The clonotype was recovered from a donor at least 40 years old with multiple myeloma. The CDR3 sequence: CASRDTNTGELFF. CDR3 nucleotides: TGTGCCAGCCGGGACACGAACACCGGGGAGCTGTTTTTT.